A single TCR beta chain is shown here with its context. What it recognizes is unknown. The sample originates from a study of shared clonotypes between healthy human individuals. Study-level results: Generation probability values for non-shared clonotypes were lower than those for clonotypes shared by all four donors.

This CDR3 region has 15 residues. Germline V gives CDR1 MDHEN, CDR2 SYDVKM. V was clipped by 2 bases and J by 4 bases; unmatched bases: 7. The repertoire was sequenced with immunoSEQ multiplex PCR; TCRdb's copy has only in-frame clones and lacks some. In the table there are around 720,000 clones, 73% of which are singletons. The chain has TRBV28 and TRBJ1-2; TRBD1 agrees at 7 bases. The sample taken for sequencing was memory CD4+ T cells sorted from blood. As for subset: CD45RA-negative fraction. This receptor was taken from a woman between 25 and 40 years old in good health. The CDR3 nucleotides are TGTGCCAGCAGTTTAGTGACAGGGCTTCCCTATGGCTACACCTTC. Protein sequence: CASSLVTGLPYGYTF.